This T cell receptor (beta chain) emerged from a study of OX40 agonist ivuxolimab in advanced cancers. Study-level information: Ivuxolimab is a fully human IgG2 antibody that activates OX40 (CD134).

This clone was counted between two and nine times. Data came from immunoSEQ multiplex PCR; TCRdb stores just in-frame clones and leaves some out. This sample has tens of thousands of clones; nearly 90% occur once, and the top ten carry around 20%. Trimming left V 3 bases short and J 7 bases short, with 3 bases between. The length of the CDR3 is 11 residues. The germline V gene encodes CDR1 SGHAT and CDR2 FQNNGV. The V gene is TRBV11-2, the J gene TRBJ2-2, with D uncertain. The sequenced sample was CD4+ or CD8+ T cells sorted from blood, obtained in a trial of the OX40 agonist ivuxolimab. The source of this sequence is an adult with an advanced solid tumor such as melanoma, head and neck, liver or kidney cancer. CDR3 in amino acids: CASSLVGELFF. DNA of the CDR3: TGTGCCAGCAGCTTGGTCGGGGAGCTGTTTTTT.